One sample yielded the 14 T cell receptor beta chains listed below, sequenced in a study of regulatory T cells in long-lasting Graves disease. Stated time point: newly diagnosed GD, antithyroid drugs for less than 3 months. Isolated PBMC RNA provided the starting material for the TCR library. CDR3 regions were amplified by Arm-PCR using iRepertoire HTBI primers to build TCR beta libraries. Using its own MiXCR run on the multiplex PCR reads, TCRdb lists one record per CDR3 protein. The repertoire holds roughly 610,000 distinct CDR3 sequences, roughly 15% seen once, with 15% to 20% in the top ten. The same data also contributed to another study, on T cells in Graves' hyperthyroidism and ophthalmopathy.

Sequences were derived from peripheral blood mononuclear cells (PBMCs), sampled at new diagnosis, from a patient treated with antithyroid drugs. The receptors stem from a woman aged 30 to 39 with Graves disease.

This clonotype has at least ten counts. This chain links TRBV2 with TRBJ2-7, with 7 bases aligning to TRBD1. CDR3 length equals 14 residues. Germline-derived CDR1 and CDR2 are SNHLY and FYNNEI. V dropped 10 bases and J dropped 2; count of bases not matched to a gene: 11. CDR3 protein: CANSRDSNTYEQYF. The CDR3 DNA sequence: TGTGCCAACTCACGGGACAGCAATACCTACGAGCAGTACTTC.

The sample holds many counts of this clonotype. The chain carries TRBV28 and TRBJ1-2; D possibly corresponds to TRBD1 (6 bases). The CDR3 totals 14 residues. V gave up 2 bases and J gave up 4 bases, with 11 bases separating them. Germline assignment: CDR1 MDHEN and CDR2 SYDVKM. The CDR3 protein is CASSLGGGAYGYTF. The CDR3 bases are TGTGCCAGCAGTTTAGGGGGGGGCGCCTATGGCTACACCTTC.

The sample holds a few counts of this clonotype. The chain combines TRBV7-2 with TRBJ2-2; D possibly matches TRBD1 or TRBD2 (5 bases each). Per germline, CDR1 SGHTA and CDR2 FQGNSA. Trimming removed 5 bases at V and 0 bases at J, with 10 bases between. CDR3 size: 15 residues. CDR3 sequence reads: CASSLGTSNTGELFF. The CDR3 nucleotides are TGTGCCAGCAGCCTGGGGACGTCGAACACCGGGGAGCTGTTTTTT.

This clonotype was recorded many times. The rearrangement links TRBV20-1 to TRBJ2-7, with D perhaps TRBD2 (5 bases). The CDR3 sequence is 14 residues long. Germline CDR1 is DFQATT and CDR2 is SNEGSKA (reference sequence). Trimming left V 6 bases short and J 0 bases short, with 15 bases between. CDR3 amino acids: CSADSGRFSYEQYF. The DNA for the CDR3 is TGCAGTGCGGACTCCGGTCGTTTCTCCTACGAGCAGTACTTC.

The chain recombines TRBV5-5 with TRBJ1-1; D not certain. The V and J ends lost 2 bases and 4 bases respectively, with 15 bases between them. Germline CDR1 is SGHKS and CDR2 is YYEKEE (reference sequence). CDR3 length: 15 residues. The CDR3 sequence: CASSLFQADFTEAFF. CDR3 in DNA: TGTGCCAGCAGCTTATTCCAGGCAGACTTCACTGAAGCTTTCTTT.

Regarding this clonotype: This may be a read error, as it is one base from a much larger clone. V and J are TRBV12-3 or TRBV12-4 and TRBJ2-1, with D tentatively TRBD2 (5 bases). This CDR3 is built from 14 residues. V lost 9 bases and J 8 bases, leaving 20 bases between the germline ends. CDR3 DNA sequence: TGTGCCAGTACACGGGCGGGCCCCGGTGATGAGCAGTTCTTC. Its protein product is CASTRAGPGDEQFF.

The chain carries TRBV5-1 and TRBJ2-1, with 9 bases fitting TRBD1. CDR1 is SGHRS and CDR2 is YFSETQ in the germline V gene. J was trimmed by 6 bases and V by 5 bases; bases with no gene match: 6. This CDR3 spans 14 amino acids. CDR3 DNA sequence: TGCGCCAGCAGGCCGGGACAGGGTCCCAATGAGCAGTTCTTC. It translates to CASRPGQGPNEQFF.

About this clonotype itself: This could be a read error, since a much larger clone is one nucleotide away. The gene calls are TRBV10-3 and TRBJ2-1, with D possibly matching TRBD1 (5 bases). Germline V gives CDR1 ENHRY, CDR2 SYGVKD. CDR3 length equals 16 residues. The ends were cut back, 2 bases at V and 9 bases at J, with 20 bases in the middle. CDR3 coding DNA: TGTGCCATCAGTGAGAGGTCGTTTCTAGGTGACAGTGAGCAGTTCTTC. Translation gives CAISERSFLGDSEQFF.

This clonotype was seen many times. This chain uses TRBV28 with TRBJ1-2; D unresolved. Per the germline V gene, CDR1 is MDHEN and CDR2 is SYDVKM. Trimming stripped 1 base from V and 8 bases from J, with 17 bases between. There are 15 residues in the CDR3. The CDR3 reads CASSLSDHVGQGYTF. In DNA, the CDR3 is TGTGCCAGCAGTTTATCAGACCATGTTGGCCAAGGCTACACCTTC.

This chain links TRBV19 with TRBJ1-2, with no clear D. The CDR3 sequence is 13 residues long. V was cut by 7 bases and J by 7 bases, with 16 bases left in between. Germline lookup yields CDR1 LNHDA and CDR2 SQIVND (reference sequence). The chain's CDR3 is CASTDLTRGGYTF. CDR3 DNA sequence: TGTGCCAGTACCGATCTCACCCGGGGTGGCTACACCTTC.

Comments on this clonotype: This may be a read error, as it is one base from a much larger clone. The CDR3 end shows no conserved phenylalanine or tryptophan, and so a read error is likely. The chain recombines TRBV2 with TRBJ2-1; 10 bases agree with TRBD2. The CDR3 spans 15 residues. V lost 7 bases and J lost 3; bases outside the gene matches: 6. Germline V gene sequence: CDR1 SNHLY, CDR2 FYNNEI. CDR3 coding DNA: TGTGCCAGCACCAGGACTAGCGGTAGCTACAATGAGCAGTTCCTC. Encoded protein: CASTRTSGSYNEQFL.

This chain links TRBV7-9 with TRBJ2-5; D is uncertain. Germline CDR1 SEHNR, CDR2 FQNEAQ (reference sequence). The CDR3 loop spans 12 amino acids. V gave up 5 bases and J gave up 8 bases, with 12 bases separating them. The CDR3 DNA reads as TGTGCCAGCAGCCCGGATATGTCCACCCAGTACTTC. It specifies CASSPDMSTQYF.

This clonotype was detected many times. V usage is TRBV20-1 and J usage is TRBJ1-1, with 7 bases matching TRBD1. This CDR3 comprises 13 residues. Germline CDR1 and CDR2: DFQATT and SNEGSKA (reference sequence). V was pared by 3 bases and J by 7 bases, with 8 bases of the junction left unmatched. The CDR3 nucleotides are TGCAGTGCTAGGGACAGGACAAGCTTTGAAGCTTTCTTT. Translated: CSARDRTSFEAFF.

This clonotype came up many times. The chain carries TRBV7-8 and TRBJ2-7; maybe TRBD2 (5 bases). Germline CDR1 SGHVS, CDR2 FQNEAQ. The CDR3 consists of 14 residues. The V end was cut by 3 bases, the J end by 2 bases, with 11 bases between. The CDR3, as DNA: TGTGCCAGCAGCTTGCAGCGGAGCGCCTACGAGCAGTACTTC. It codes for CASSLQRSAYEQYF.